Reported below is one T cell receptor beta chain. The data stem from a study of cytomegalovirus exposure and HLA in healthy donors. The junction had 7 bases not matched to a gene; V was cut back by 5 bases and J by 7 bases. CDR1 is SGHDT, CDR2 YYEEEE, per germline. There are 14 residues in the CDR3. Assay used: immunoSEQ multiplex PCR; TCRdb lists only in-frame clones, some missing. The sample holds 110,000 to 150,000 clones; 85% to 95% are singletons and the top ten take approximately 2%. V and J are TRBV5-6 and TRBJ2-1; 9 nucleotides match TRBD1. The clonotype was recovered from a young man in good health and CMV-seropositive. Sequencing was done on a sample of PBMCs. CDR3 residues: CASREQGAGNEQFF. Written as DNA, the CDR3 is TGTGCCAGCAGGGAACAGGGGGCAGGAAATGAGCAGTTCTTC. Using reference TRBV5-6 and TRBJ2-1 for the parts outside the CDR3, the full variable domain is DAGVTQSPTHLIKTRGQQVTLRCSPKSGHDTVSWYQQALGQGPQFIFQYYEEEERQRGNFPDRFSGHQFPNYSSELNVNALLLGDSALYLCASREQGAGNEQFFGPGTRLTVL.